The T cell receptor beta chain described here comes from a study of cytomegalovirus exposure and HLA in healthy donors. Study-level background: The roughly 130 validation repertoires used the same platform as the roughly 620 first-cohort repertoires, a later analysis reported.

Overall study results and limits: Most observed TCR sequences were rare, whereas some public TCRs were detected in many donors.

Donors came from a validation cohort of some 110 subjects, distinct from the first 666-subject cohort. A note on this clone: Its target is unknown.

Germline V gene data show CDR1 as WNHNN and CDR2 as SYGVQD (reference sequence). V was clipped by 3 bases and J by 3 bases, with 10 bases between them. The CDR3 length is 14 residues. TCRdb keeps only in-frame clones here, not all; method: immunoSEQ multiplex PCR. The sample lists 140,000 or so clones, roughly nine tenths occurring once. Sequences were obtained from PBMCs. The chain combines TRBV10-1 with TRBJ2-3; a weak D match, TRBD1 (7 bases). The TCR comes from a man aged 18 to 29 in good health and CMV-seronegative. CDR3 region: CASSDQGGTDTQYF. The DNA of the CDR3 is TGCGCCAGCAGTGACCAGGGGGGTACAGATACGCAGTATTTT.